A single sample gave rise to the 8 T cell receptor beta chains below, sequenced in a study of blood T cells in healthy people across ages. Combining a sample-barcoded 5' primer with a J-beta primer mix, a second PCR ran for roughly 7 to 12 cycles. TCRdb redid the calling of the 5' RACE reads with MiXCR, one entry per CDR3 protein. The sample comprises roughly 1.7 million distinct CDR3 sequences, about 32% of which are singletons, and around 10% rests with the top ten. The specimen was blood. The receptors were gathered from a woman aged 30 to 39 in good health.

This clonotype was observed at least ten times. CDR3: CSATRTQYEQYF. The CDR3 DNA reads TGCAGTGCTACCCGGACACAATACGAGCAGTACTTC. The rearrangement links TRBV20-1 to TRBJ2-7; a possible D gene is TRBD1 (5 bases). Germline CDR1 is DFQATT and CDR2 is SNEGSKA (reference sequence). V was clipped by 4 bases and J by 4 bases, with 11 bases between them. This CDR3 region has 12 residues.

The DNA for the CDR3 is TGCAGTGCTAGAGCCCAGGGGGCTGTCTATGGCTACACCTTC. Translating gives CSARAQGAVYGYTF. This rearrangement joins TRBV20-1 to TRBJ1-2; 8 bases fit TRBD1. CDR1 and CDR2 (germline): DFQATT, SNEGSKA (reference sequence). V gave up 1 base and J gave up 4 bases; unmatched junction bases: 5. The CDR3 length is 14 residues.

This clonotype was observed a few times. This chain joins TRBV6-5 and TRBJ2-3, with D perhaps TRBD1 (6 bases). Trimming took 2 bases from V and 5 from J, leaving 14 bases between them. Germline values: CDR1 MNHEY, CDR2 SVGAGI. CDR3 length: 15 amino acids. The CDR3 spells CASSYTSGAGDTQYF. The CDR3 DNA is TGTGCCAGCAGTTACACCTCAGGGGCCGGAGATACGCAGTATTTT.

The CDR3 DNA follows: TGTGCCAGCAGCGAAGAGGATATATCCTGGCGGGAGACCCAGTACTTC. Its translation: CASSEEDISWRETQYF. The J gene is TRBJ2-5, the V gene TRBV9; no definite D call. The germline V gene encodes CDR1 SGDLS and CDR2 YYNGEE. This CDR3 is 16 amino acids long. V lost 3 bases, J lost 5 bases, and 20 bases lay in between.

This chain uses TRBV20-1 with TRBJ2-7; 13 nucleotides line up with TRBD2. The CDR3 covers 16 residues. The V gene's germline CDR1 is DFQATT and CDR2 SNEGSKA (reference sequence). With 5 bases clipped from V and 4 bases from J, the junction kept 11 bases outside the gene matches. The CDR3 loop reads CSAFLTSGRAHYEQYF. DNA of the CDR3: TGCAGTGCTTTTCTCACTAGCGGGAGGGCCCATTACGAGCAGTACTTC.

The chain is built from TRBV20-1 and TRBJ2-3, with 8 nucleotides matching TRBD1. The CDR3 extends over 13 amino acids. Looked up from germline, CDR1 is DFQATT and CDR2 is SNEGSKA (reference sequence). Unmatched junction bases numbered 3, after V lost 2 bases and J lost 5 bases. CDR3 in DNA: TGCAGTGCTAGACAGGGGGCAGGAGATACGCAGTATTTT. It yields the protein CSARQGAGDTQYF.

V usage is TRBV7-2 and J usage is TRBJ2-4; weak D call: TRBD2 (6 bases). V was clipped by 3 bases and J by 15 bases, with 21 bases between them. This CDR3 region has 14 residues. The germline V gene has CDR1 SGHTA and CDR2 FQGNSA. The CDR3 spells CASSFGGTVYERYF. The DNA for the CDR3 is TGTGCCAGCAGCTTTGGCGGGACCGTGTACGAGCGGTACTTC.

J is TRBJ2-5 and V is TRBV15, with TRBD2 matching 7 bases. The CDR3 consists of 14 residues. Unmatched junction bases numbered 1, after V lost 2 bases and J lost 1 base. Germline-derived CDR1 and CDR2 are LNHNV and YYDKDF (reference sequence). The CDR3 loop is CATSRRLAQETQYF. The CDR3, as DNA: TGTGCCACCAGCAGACGACTAGCCCAAGAGACCCAGTACTTC.